The subject of this entry is one T cell receptor beta chain. Its specificity is not known. Unique molecular identifiers featured in how the TCRbeta library was prepared. TCRdb independently ran MiXCR on the PCR reads; one entry per CDR3 protein. Of about 980,000 distinct CDR3 sequences listed, roughly 31% were seen once; the top ten hold about 28%. The data belong to a study of T-cell reconstitution after alpha-beta-depleted transplantation in children. V gave up 2 bases and J gave up 1 base; unmatched junction bases: 9. Germline V gene data show CDR1 as MGHRA and CDR2 as YSYEKL. The CDR3 length is 17 residues. General observations from the study: The high TCRbeta diversity at day 60 in some patients came from surviving recipient T cells and thymic progenitors. A year had passed since transplant, and T-cell counts and diversity by then came mostly from newly produced T cells.

The V gene is TRBV4-1, the J gene TRBJ2-3; 7 positions agree with TRBD1. The source was PBMCs, mostly from graft donor cells, collected 360 days after TCRalphabeta/CD19-depleted stem cell transplant. The sequence came from a boy in the first two years of life who had a stem cell transplant for SCID, so the T cells may come from the graft donor. The DNA of the CDR3 is TGCGCCAGCAGCCAAAGCCTAACAGGGGCCGGCACAGATACGCAGTATTTT. Translating gives CASSQSLTGAGTDTQYF.